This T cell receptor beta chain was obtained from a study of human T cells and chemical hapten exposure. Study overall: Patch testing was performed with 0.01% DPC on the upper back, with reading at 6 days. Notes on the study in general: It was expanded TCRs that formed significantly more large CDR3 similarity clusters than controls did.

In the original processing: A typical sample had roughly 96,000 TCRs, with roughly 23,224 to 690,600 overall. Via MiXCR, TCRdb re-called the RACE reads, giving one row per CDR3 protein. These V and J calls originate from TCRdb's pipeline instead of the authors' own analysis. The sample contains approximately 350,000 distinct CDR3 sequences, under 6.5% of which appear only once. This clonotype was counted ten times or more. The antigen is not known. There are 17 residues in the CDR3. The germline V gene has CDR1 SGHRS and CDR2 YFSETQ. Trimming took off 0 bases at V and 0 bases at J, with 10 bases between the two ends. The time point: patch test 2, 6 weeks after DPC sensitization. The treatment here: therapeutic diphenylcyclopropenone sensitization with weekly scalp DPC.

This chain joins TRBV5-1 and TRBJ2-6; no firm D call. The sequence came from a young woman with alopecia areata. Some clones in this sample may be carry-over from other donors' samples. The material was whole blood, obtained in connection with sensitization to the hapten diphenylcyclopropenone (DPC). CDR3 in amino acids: CASSLVPQGSGANVLTF. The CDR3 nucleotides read TGCGCCAGCAGCTTGGTGCCCCAAGGCTCTGGGGCCAACGTCCTGACTTTC.